These T cell receptor beta chains were read from a single sample in a study of T cell responses to AZD1222 COVID-19 vaccine. Assay: immunoSEQ multiplex PCR; the TCRdb copy retains only in-frame clones and omits some. The sample consists of 150,000 to 200,000 clones, 85% to 95% of them appearing once. The specimen was peripheral blood, collected on day 0 of AZD1222 vaccination. The receptor source for this set is an adult in good health. Both conserved end residues are part of each CDR3. A D gene is named only where the DNA matches it firmly. The size of a clone is reported for some rows only, either as once, few or many, or as a class for expanded clones.

d_call: .
v_call: TRBV3-1/TRBV3-2
clone_size: .
j_call: TRBJ1-2
cdr3_aa: CASSQIDGDYGYTF
cdr3_nt: TGTGCCAGCAGCCAAATCGACGGGGACTATGGCTACACCTTC

d_call: .
v_call: TRBV19
clone_size: .
j_call: TRBJ1-1
cdr3_aa: CASSIEEGREAFF
cdr3_nt: TGTGCCAGTAGTATAGAGGAGGGCAGAGAAGCTTTCTTT

d_call: .
v_call: TRBV4-1
clone_size: few
j_call: TRBJ1-2
cdr3_aa: CASSQGTRVDGYTF
cdr3_nt: TGCGCCAGCAGCCAAGGGACACGGGTCGATGGCTACACCTTC

d_call: .
v_call: TRBV2
clone_size: .
j_call: TRBJ1-2
cdr3_aa: CASSERGVEGYTF
cdr3_nt: TGTGCCAGCAGTGAACGAGGAGTGGAGGGCTACACCTTC

d_call: TRBD1
v_call: TRBV28
clone_size: .
j_call: TRBJ1-6
cdr3_aa: CASSNGGTGRINSPLHF
cdr3_nt: TGTGCCAGCAGCAACGGGGGGACAGGGCGTATCAATTCACCCCTCCACTTT

d_call: .
v_call: TRBV14
clone_size: .
j_call: TRBJ1-5
cdr3_aa: CASSQDYYQPQHF
cdr3_nt: TGTGCCAGCAGCCAAGACTATTACCAGCCCCAGCATTTT

d_call: .
v_call: TRBV28
clone_size: once
j_call: TRBJ1-2
cdr3_aa: CASRLSNYGYTF
cdr3_nt: TGTGCCAGCAGATTAAGCAACTATGGCTACACCTTC

d_call: .
v_call: TRBV28
clone_size: once
j_call: TRBJ1-6
cdr3_aa: CASSLGSPLHF
cdr3_nt: TGTGCCAGCAGTTTAGGTTCACCCCTCCACTTT

d_call: TRBD1
v_call: TRBV9
clone_size: .
j_call: TRBJ2-5
cdr3_aa: CASKGAGETQYF
cdr3_nt: TGTGCCAGCAAGGGGGCTGGAGAGACCCAGTACTTC

d_call: .
v_call: TRBV25-1
clone_size: .
j_call: TRBJ1-3
cdr3_aa: CASIDWGGNTIYF
cdr3_nt: TGTGCCAGCATCGACTGGGGTGGAAACACCATATATTTT

d_call: .
v_call: TRBV28
clone_size: once
j_call: TRBJ2-7
cdr3_aa: CASSLKGSREQYF
cdr3_nt: TGTGCCAGCAGTTTAAAGGGTAGCAGGGAGCAGTACTTC

d_call: .
v_call: TRBV4-1
clone_size: .
j_call: TRBJ1-2
cdr3_aa: CASSQDFREEGYTF
cdr3_nt: TGCGCCAGCAGCCAAGATTTCAGGGAGGAAGGCTACACCTTC

d_call: .
v_call: TRBV2
clone_size: .
j_call: TRBJ2-4
cdr3_aa: CASSEGEGRGFAKNIQYF
cdr3_nt: TGTGCCAGCAGTGAGGGTGAGGGCAGGGGCTTTGCCAAAAACATTCAGTACTTC

d_call: .
v_call: TRBV7-6
clone_size: .
j_call: TRBJ1-1
cdr3_aa: CASSPPGSMNTEAFF
cdr3_nt: TGTGCCAGCAGCCCCCCCGGAAGCATGAACACTGAAGCTTTCTTT

d_call: .
v_call: TRBV12-3/TRBV12-4
clone_size: .
j_call: TRBJ1-2
cdr3_aa: CASSFDYGYTF
cdr3_nt: TGTGCCAGCAGTTTCGACTATGGCTACACCTTC

d_call: .
v_call: TRBV9
clone_size: .
j_call: TRBJ1-3
cdr3_aa: CASSVGSTGNTIYF
cdr3_nt: TGTGCCAGCAGCGTCGGGAGCACGGGAAACACCATATATTTT

d_call: .
v_call: TRBV2
clone_size: .
j_call: TRBJ1-3
cdr3_aa: CASSTGLSGNTIYF
cdr3_nt: TGTGCCAGCAGCACCGGGCTCTCTGGAAACACCATATATTTT

d_call: .
v_call: TRBV28
clone_size: .
j_call: TRBJ1-1
cdr3_aa: CASSLRNLHTEAFF
cdr3_nt: TGTGCCAGCAGTTTAAGGAATCTCCACACTGAAGCTTTCTTT

d_call: TRBD1
v_call: TRBV9
clone_size: .
j_call: TRBJ1-4
cdr3_aa: CASGTGDTNEKLFF
cdr3_nt: TGTGCCAGCGGGACAGGGGACACTAATGAAAAACTGTTTTTT

d_call: .
v_call: TRBV28
clone_size: .
j_call: TRBJ1-2
cdr3_aa: CASSLSRYGYTF
cdr3_nt: TGTGCCAGCAGTTTATCGCGCTATGGCTACACCTTC

d_call: TRBD1
v_call: TRBV3-1/TRBV3-2
clone_size: .
j_call: TRBJ1-1
cdr3_aa: CASSQGQGKAFF
cdr3_nt: TGTGCCAGCAGCCAAGGACAGGGGAAAGCTTTCTTT

d_call: .
v_call: TRBV7-6
clone_size: few
j_call: TRBJ2-5
cdr3_aa: CASSLGRVTAGTQYF
cdr3_nt: TGTGCCAGCAGCTTAGGTCGGGTCACAGCGGGGACCCAGTACTTC

d_call: .
v_call: TRBV5-4
clone_size: .
j_call: TRBJ1-2
cdr3_aa: CASSLANKNYGYTF
cdr3_nt: TGTGCCAGCAGCTTGGCCAACAAAAACTATGGCTACACCTTC

d_call: .
v_call: TRBV11-3
clone_size: .
j_call: TRBJ1-3
cdr3_aa: CASSLGRGAASGNTIYF
cdr3_nt: TGTGCCAGCAGCTTAGGGCGGGGAGCAGCATCTGGAAACACCATATATTTT

d_call: .
v_call: TRBV7-2
clone_size: .
j_call: TRBJ2-5
cdr3_aa: CASSRDQETQYF
cdr3_nt: TGTGCCAGCAGCCGGGACCAAGAGACCCAGTACTTC

d_call: TRBD1
v_call: TRBV19
clone_size: .
j_call: TRBJ1-4
cdr3_aa: CASSILQGAGTNEKLFF
cdr3_nt: TGTGCCAGTAGTATTCTGCAGGGGGCAGGAACTAATGAAAAACTGTTTTTT

d_call: .
v_call: TRBV7-9
clone_size: .
j_call: TRBJ2-5
cdr3_aa: CASSLMGLGETQYF
cdr3_nt: TGTGCCAGCAGCTTAATGGGCTTGGGAGAGACCCAGTACTTC

d_call: TRBD2
v_call: TRBV28
clone_size: .
j_call: TRBJ2-7
cdr3_aa: CASSIQAGGRYEQYF
cdr3_nt: TGTGCCAGCAGTATACAGGCGGGGGGGCGCTACGAGCAGTACTTC

d_call: .
v_call: TRBV7-8
clone_size: once
j_call: TRBJ1-3
cdr3_aa: CASSARRGQPRLGSGNTIYF
cdr3_nt: TGTGCCAGCAGCGCGCGTAGAGGACAGCCCCGACTCGGCTCTGGAAACACCATATATTTT

d_call: .
v_call: TRBV6-5
clone_size: .
j_call: TRBJ2-2
cdr3_aa: CAGQRGAQNTGELFF
cdr3_nt: TGTGCCGGTCAACGGGGGGCCCAGAACACCGGGGAGCTGTTTTTT

d_call: .
v_call: TRBV7-6
clone_size: .
j_call: TRBJ2-5
cdr3_aa: CASSFGGLQETQYF
cdr3_nt: TGTGCCAGCAGCTTTGGGGGACTCCAAGAGACCCAGTACTTC

d_call: TRBD1
v_call: TRBV7-2
clone_size: .
j_call: TRBJ1-1
cdr3_aa: CASSLVPPGQVNTEAFF
cdr3_nt: TGTGCCAGCAGCTTAGTACCCCCAGGACAGGTGAACACTGAAGCTTTCTTT

d_call: .
v_call: TRBV18
clone_size: .
j_call: TRBJ2-3
cdr3_aa: CASSPNRATDTQYF
cdr3_nt: TGTGCCAGCTCACCGAACAGGGCGACAGATACGCAGTATTTT

d_call: .
v_call: TRBV5-1
clone_size: .
j_call: TRBJ1-6
cdr3_aa: CASSLATVSNSPLHF
cdr3_nt: TGCGCCAGCAGCTTGGCTACAGTATCTAATTCACCCCTCCACTTT

d_call: TRBD2
v_call: TRBV6-5
clone_size: .
j_call: TRBJ2-1
cdr3_aa: CASRVSGGVYEQFF
cdr3_nt: TGTGCCAGCAGGGTTAGCGGGGGGGTATATGAGCAGTTCTTC

d_call: .
v_call: TRBV7-8
clone_size: .
j_call: TRBJ2-7
cdr3_aa: CASSRIRGAYEQYF
cdr3_nt: TGTGCCAGCAGCCGTATCAGGGGAGCCTACGAGCAGTACTTC

d_call: TRBD1
v_call: TRBV19
clone_size: .
j_call: TRBJ2-3
cdr3_aa: CASSIGTGLTDTQYF
cdr3_nt: TGTGCCAGTAGTATAGGGACAGGACTCACAGATACGCAGTATTTT

d_call: TRBD2
v_call: TRBV2
clone_size: .
j_call: TRBJ2-5
cdr3_aa: CASRLAVETQYF
cdr3_nt: TGTGCCAGCAGACTAGCGGTAGAGACCCAGTACTTC

d_call: .
v_call: TRBV25-1
clone_size: .
j_call: TRBJ1-1
cdr3_aa: CASSESLLNTEAFF
cdr3_nt: TGTGCCAGCAGTGAATCCCTCTTGAACACTGAAGCTTTCTTT

d_call: .
v_call: TRBV6-1
clone_size: .
j_call: TRBJ1-2
cdr3_aa: CASSEAARDYGYTF
cdr3_nt: TGTGCCAGCAGTGAAGCGGCCAGGGACTATGGCTACACCTTC

d_call: TRBD1
v_call: TRBV19
clone_size: once
j_call: TRBJ2-6
cdr3_aa: CASTAGTGWSGANVLTF
cdr3_nt: TGTGCCAGTACAGCCGGGACAGGGTGGTCTGGGGCCAACGTCCTGACTTTC

d_call: .
v_call: TRBV28
clone_size: .
j_call: TRBJ1-2
cdr3_aa: CASSFVQTNYGYTF
cdr3_nt: TGTGCCAGCAGTTTTGTACAGACCAACTATGGCTACACCTTC

d_call: TRBD2
v_call: TRBV5-4
clone_size: .
j_call: TRBJ2-5
cdr3_aa: CASSLSSGGRETQYF
cdr3_nt: TGTGCCAGCAGCTTGTCCAGCGGGGGGCGGGAGACCCAGTACTTC

d_call: TRBD1
v_call: TRBV20-1
clone_size: .
j_call: TRBJ1-2
cdr3_aa: CSAAGGYGYTF
cdr3_nt: TGCAGTGCGGCAGGGGGCTATGGCTACACCTTC

d_call: TRBD2
v_call: TRBV2
clone_size: .
j_call: TRBJ2-7
cdr3_aa: CASSPGLAPYEQYF
cdr3_nt: TGTGCCAGCAGCCCGGGACTAGCGCCGTACGAGCAGTACTTC